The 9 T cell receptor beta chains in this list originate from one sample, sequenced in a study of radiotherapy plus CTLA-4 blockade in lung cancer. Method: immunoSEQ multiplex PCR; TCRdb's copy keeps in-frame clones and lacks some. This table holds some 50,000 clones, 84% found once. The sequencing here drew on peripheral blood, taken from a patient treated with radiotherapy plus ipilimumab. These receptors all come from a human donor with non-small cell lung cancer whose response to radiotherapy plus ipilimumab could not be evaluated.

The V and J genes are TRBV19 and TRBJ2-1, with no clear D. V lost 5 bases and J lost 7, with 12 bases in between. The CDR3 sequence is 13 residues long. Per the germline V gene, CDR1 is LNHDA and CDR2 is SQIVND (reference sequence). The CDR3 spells CASSLVWANEQFF. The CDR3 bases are TGTGCCAGTAGTCTGGTCTGGGCAAATGAGCAGTTCTTC.

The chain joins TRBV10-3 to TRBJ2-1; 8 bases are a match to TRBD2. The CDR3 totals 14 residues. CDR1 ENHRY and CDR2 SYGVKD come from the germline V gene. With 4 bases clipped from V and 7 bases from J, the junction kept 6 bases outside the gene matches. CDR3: CAISGREGLNEQFF. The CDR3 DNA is TGTGCCATCAGTGGCCGGGAGGGCCTGAATGAGCAGTTCTTC.

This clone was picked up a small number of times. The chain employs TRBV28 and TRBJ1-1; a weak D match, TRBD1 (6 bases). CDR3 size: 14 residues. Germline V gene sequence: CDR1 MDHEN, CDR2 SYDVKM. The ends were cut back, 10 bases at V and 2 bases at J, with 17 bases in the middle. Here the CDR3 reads CAIRVGRGNTEAFF. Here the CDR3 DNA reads TGTGCCATCAGGGTCGGCAGGGGCAACACTGAAGCTTTCTTT. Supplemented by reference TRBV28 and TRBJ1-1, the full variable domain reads DVKVTQSSRYLVKRTGEKVFLECVQDMDHENMFWYRQDPGLGLRLIYFSYDVKMKEKGDIPEGYSVSREKKERFSLILESASTNQTSMYLCAIRVGRGNTEAFFGQGTRLTVV.

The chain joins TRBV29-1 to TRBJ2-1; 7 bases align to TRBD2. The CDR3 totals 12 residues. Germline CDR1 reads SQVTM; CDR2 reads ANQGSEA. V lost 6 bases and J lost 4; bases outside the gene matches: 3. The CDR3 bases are TGCAGCGTGGGGGGGATGTACAATGAGCAGTTCTTC. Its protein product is CSVGGMYNEQFF.

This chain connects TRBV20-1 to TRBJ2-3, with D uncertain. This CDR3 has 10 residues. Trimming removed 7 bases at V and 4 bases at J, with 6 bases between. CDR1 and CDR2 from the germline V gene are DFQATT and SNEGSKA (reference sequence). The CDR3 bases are TGCAGTGTTGACTCAGATACGCAGTATTTT. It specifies CSVDSDTQYF.

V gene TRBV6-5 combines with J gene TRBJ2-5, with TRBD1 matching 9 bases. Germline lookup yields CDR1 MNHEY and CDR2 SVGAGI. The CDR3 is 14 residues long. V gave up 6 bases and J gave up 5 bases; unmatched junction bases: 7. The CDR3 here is CASRNRGLGETQYF. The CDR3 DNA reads TGTGCCAGCAGAAACAGGGGGCTGGGGGAGACCCAGTACTTC.

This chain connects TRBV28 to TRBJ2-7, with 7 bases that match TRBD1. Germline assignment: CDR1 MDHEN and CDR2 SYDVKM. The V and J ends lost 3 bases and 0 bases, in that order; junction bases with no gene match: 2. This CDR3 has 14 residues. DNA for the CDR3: TGTGCCAGCAGTTTGACAGGGATCTCCTACGAGCAGTACTTC. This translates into CASSLTGISYEQYF. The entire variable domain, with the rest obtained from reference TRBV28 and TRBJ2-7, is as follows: DVKVTQSSRYLVKRTGEKVFLECVQDMDHENMFWYRQDPGLGLRLIYFSYDVKMKEKGDIPEGYSVSREKKERFSLILESASTNQTSMYLCASSLTGISYEQYFGPGTRLTVT.

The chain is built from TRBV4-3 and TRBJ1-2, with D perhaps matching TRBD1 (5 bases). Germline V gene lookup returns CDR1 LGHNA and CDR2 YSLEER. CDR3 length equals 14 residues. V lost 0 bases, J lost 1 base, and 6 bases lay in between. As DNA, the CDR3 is TGCGCCAGCAGCCAAGAGGGGCTTAACTATGGCTACACCTTC. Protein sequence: CASSQEGLNYGYTF.

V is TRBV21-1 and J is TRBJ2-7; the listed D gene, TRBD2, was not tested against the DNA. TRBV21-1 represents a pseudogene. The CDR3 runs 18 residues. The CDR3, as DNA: TGTGCCAGCAGCACCCGCAACGGCCCAGCGGGGGTTACCTACGAGCAGTACTTC. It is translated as CASSTRNGPAGVTYEQYF.